Listed below are T cell receptor beta chains from one sample, sequenced in a study of cytomegalovirus exposure and HLA in healthy donors. Clones were read by immunoSEQ multiplex PCR, and TCRdb kept only the in-frame ones, dropping some. This table holds about 140,000 clones, about 80% found once. Sequenced material: PBMCs. These TCRs come from a female donor in good health and CMV-seronegative. The CDR3 runs from the conserved cysteine through the conserved F or W. A D gene is named only where the DNA matches it firmly. Some rows have no size entry. The others give once, few or many, or a class for an expanded clone.

v_call	clone_size	j_call	d_call	cdr3_nt	cdr3_aa
TRBV9	few	TRBJ1-1	-	TGTGCCAGCAGCGTAGGATCGGCAGGGAACACTGAAGCTTTCTTT	CASSVGSAGNTEAFF
TRBV15	-	TRBJ1-4	-	TGTGCCACCAGCAGATTTGGGGGTGGAGGGCGTGAAAAACTGTTTTTT	CATSRFGGGGREKLFF
TRBV2	-	TRBJ1-1	-	TGTGCCAGCAGTGAAGTCCGCGCAGGGTCTATGAACACTGAAGCTTTCTTT	CASSEVRAGSMNTEAFF
TRBV7-3	few	TRBJ2-3	TRBD1	TGTGCCAGCGGATCCGGGACAGGGGGCGAAGATACGCAGTATTTT	CASGSGTGGEDTQYF
TRBV28	-	TRBJ2-5	-	TGTGCCAGTGAGGGGACACGCTTAGAGAAAGAGACCCAGTACTTC	CASEGTRLEKETQYF
TRBV7-6	-	TRBJ2-5	-	TGTGCCAGCAGCCCTTCCCAAGAGACCCAGTACTTC	CASSPSQETQYF
TRBV27	few	TRBJ1-1	-	TGTGCCAGCAGTTCTCCCCTCACTCAAAGGGGCACTGAAGCTTTCTTT	CASSSPLTQRGTEAFF
TRBV9	-	TRBJ2-1	TRBD2	TGTGCCAGCGCAGCGGGAGCCTCCTACAATGAGCAGTTCTTC	CASAAGASYNEQFF
TRBV6-1	-	TRBJ1-5	TRBD1	TGTGCCAGCATGGGGACAGGGGGCGAACAGCCCCAGCATTTT	CASMGTGGEQPQHF
TRBV6-6	-	TRBJ2-7	-	TGTGCCAGCATGACTACATCCTACGAGCAGTACTTC	CASMTTSYEQYF
TRBV12-5	once	TRBJ1-1	TRBD1	TGTGCTAGTGGTTTGGTACTGGACAGGGTGAACACTGAAGCTTTCTTT	CASGLVLDRVNTEAFF
TRBV5-5	few	TRBJ1-6	-	TGTGCCAGCAGCCCTCGGACAGCGGATAATTCACCCCTCCACTTT	CASSPRTADNSPLHF
TRBV27	-	TRBJ1-1	-	TGTGCCACCAAGTCCCTCCAGTGGAGCACTGAAGCTTTCTTT	CATKSLQWSTEAFF
TRBV28	-	TRBJ2-7	TRBD2	TGTGCCAGCAGTCTAACGGGGGGGCGCTACGAGCAGTACTTC	CASSLTGGRYEQYF
TRBV7-9	few	TRBJ2-3	TRBD1	TGTGCCAGCAGCTCGGGACAGTACACAGATACGCAGTATTTT	CASSSGQYTDTQYF
TRBV7-3	-	TRBJ2-1	TRBD2	TGTGCCAGCAGCCGAGTCCTAGCGGCGATGGGTGAGCAGTTCTTC	CASSRVLAAMGEQFF
TRBV2	-	TRBJ2-5	-	TGTGCCAGCACCCAGGGGGGAGAGACCCAGTACTTC	CASTQGGETQYF
TRBV2	-	TRBJ2-7	-	TGTGCCAGCAGCCGGGATATCGACGAGCAGTACTTC	CASSRDIDEQYF
TRBV15	few	TRBJ1-4	TRBD1	TGTGCCACCAGCACGACGGGACAGGGGGATGAAAAACTGTTTTTT	CATSTTGQGDEKLFF
TRBV7-9	few	TRBJ2-1	TRBD2	TGTGCCAGCGTCGCGGGAGGGCTTACCAATGAGCAGTTCTTC	CASVAGGLTNEQFF
TRBV21-1	-	TRBJ1-1	-	TGTGCCAGCAACCCAAAGGGGGCTGTCAGTGGGAACACTGAAGCTTTCTTT	CASNPKGAVSGNTEAFF
TRBV5-4	-	TRBJ2-3	TRBD2	TGTGCCAGCAGCCGGGGGCTAGCGGGGGGGCAAGATACGCAGTATTTT	CASSRGLAGGQDTQYF
TRBV6-1	-	TRBJ2-2	-	TGTGCCAGCAGTGGCGGCCGCACCGGGGAGCTGTTTTTT	CASSGGRTGELFF
TRBV10-3	-	TRBJ2-3	-	TGTGCCATCAGTGACTTTAAAGATACGCAGTATTTT	CAISDFKDTQYF
TRBV6-1	-	TRBJ1-6	-	TGTGCCAGCAGTGAAGTGGCAGGCTATAATTCACCCCTCCACTTT	CASSEVAGYNSPLHF
TRBV11-2	-	TRBJ1-2	-	TGTGCCAGCAGCTTAGCCGTCTGGGCTGCGACTAACTATGGCTACACCTTC	CASSLAVWAATNYGYTF
TRBV28	-	TRBJ1-5	-	TGTGCCAGCAGAGCCAAGCAGGGGAAATCTGGTCGGAGCAATCAGCCCCAGCATTTT	CASRAKQGKSGRSNQPQHF
TRBV2	-	TRBJ1-2	TRBD1	TGTGCCAGCAGTGAACGCTGGCAGGGGGCGGGGCAGGGCTACACCTTC	CASSERWQGAGQGYTF
TRBV18	-	TRBJ1-2	-	TGTGCCAGCTCCCCAGCATCACCAGGCTATTATGGCTACACCTTC	CASSPASPGYYGYTF
TRBV18	-	TRBJ1-5	-	TGTGCCAGCTCACTTTCCGGGTCCTATCAGCCCCAGCATTTT	CASSLSGSYQPQHF
TRBV5-4	-	TRBJ2-3	TRBD2	TGTGCCAGCAGCTCGGGGACTAGCGGGGGGTTTAACACAGATACGCAGTATTTT	CASSSGTSGGFNTDTQYF
TRBV9	-	TRBJ2-5	TRBD1	TGTGCCAGCAGCGTAGGCTTGACAGGGGGGGAAGAGACCCAGTACTTC	CASSVGLTGGEETQYF
TRBV5-4	few	TRBJ1-1	TRBD1	TGTGCCAGCAGCTTGGTACAGGGGGCGACCGCTGAAGCTTTCTTT	CASSLVQGATAEAFF
TRBV11-2	once	TRBJ2-7	-	TGTGCCAGCAGGCTAGACGGGTACGAGCAGTACTTC	CASRLDGYEQYF
TRBV18	-	TRBJ1-4	TRBD1	TGTGCCAGCTCCCCTGGACAGGTTAAGGGAAAACTGTTTTTT	CASSPGQVKGKLFF
TRBV5-1	-	TRBJ1-2	-	TGCGCCAGCAGCTTGTGGCAGGGCAACTATGGCTACACCTTC	CASSLWQGNYGYTF
TRBV6-7	-	TRBJ1-5	-	TGTGCCAGCAGGCCCCCTGGGGGCTCTCAGCCCCAGCATTTT	CASRPPGGSQPQHF
TRBV28	-	TRBJ2-1	TRBD2	TGTGCCAGCAGTTTACCCGGGACTAGCGGGAAAGAGCAGTTCTTC	CASSLPGTSGKEQFF
TRBV5-4	few	TRBJ2-1	-	TGTGCCAGCAGCTCCCCCCTTTACAATGAGCAGTTCTTC	CASSSPLYNEQFF
TRBV5-8	-	TRBJ2-1	TRBD2	TGTGCCAGCAGCTTGACGGGGGGGCCACACAATGAGCAGTTCTTC	CASSLTGGPHNEQFF
TRBV5-1	-	TRBJ1-1	-	TGCGCCAGCAGCTTAGGCGGGGCAGGCATGAACACTGAAGCTTTCTTT	CASSLGGAGMNTEAFF
TRBV30	-	TRBJ2-1	TRBD2	TGTGCCTGGAGCCCCACCGGGAGGGCCTCACGCTCCTACAATGAGCAGTTCTTC	CAWSPTGRASRSYNEQFF
TRBV11-1	-	TRBJ2-5	-	TGTGCCAGCAGCTTAGGCGGGAATGGAGAGACCCAGTACTTC	CASSLGGNGETQYF
TRBV4-1	-	TRBJ1-1	-	TGCGCCAGCAGCCGGGGGCTTGGGAACACTGAAGCTTTCTTT	CASSRGLGNTEAFF
TRBV7-9	-	TRBJ1-4	-	TGTGCCAGCAGTCGCAGGGAAGGCGCAACTAATGAAAAACTGTTTTTT	CASSRREGATNEKLFF
TRBV4-2	-	TRBJ2-1	TRBD2	TGTGCCAGCAGCCAAGTGCGGCTAGCGGGGAACAATGAGCAGTTCTTC	CASSQVRLAGNNEQFF
TRBV6-4	-	TRBJ1-1	-	TGTGCCAGCAGAGCGACAGCCTTTAACACTGAAGCTTTCTTT	CASRATAFNTEAFF
TRBV9	-	TRBJ1-5	TRBD1	TGTGCCAGCAGCCCCGGGACAGGGCCTAATAGCAATCAGCCCCAGCATTTT	CASSPGTGPNSNQPQHF
TRBV6-5	-	TRBJ2-1	TRBD2	TGTGCCAGCAGGGGACTAGCGGGAGGAATTAATGAGCAGTTCTTC	CASRGLAGGINEQFF
TRBV10-3	few	TRBJ1-1	-	TGTGCCATCAGTCGTTCGGTGGAGCGAAAACTTGAAGCTTTCTTT	CAISRSVERKLEAFF
TRBV4-2	-	TRBJ1-1	TRBD1	TGTGCCAGCAGCCAACCACGGACAGGGGGCACTGAAGCTTTCTTT	CASSQPRTGGTEAFF
TRBV9	-	TRBJ2-7	TRBD1	TGTGCCAGCAGCGTAGAAAGGACAGGGATATTCAACGAGCAGTACTTC	CASSVERTGIFNEQYF
TRBV18	-	TRBJ1-6	-	TGTGCCAGCTCACCTTTAGGACAGTCGGATTCACCCCTCCACTTT	CASSPLGQSDSPLHF
TRBV30	-	TRBJ1-1	-	TGTGCTAGATCGTATGGTACGGACACTGAAGCTTTCTTT	CARSYGTDTEAFF
TRBV10-3	-	TRBJ1-6	TRBD1	TGTGCCATCAGCTCACAGGGGGAGGGGTATTCACCCCTCCACTTT	CAISSQGEGYSPLHF
TRBV7-9	once	TRBJ2-7	-	TGTGCCAGCAGCTTCCAAAACGAGCAGTACTTC	CASSFQNEQYF
TRBV4-1	-	TRBJ2-1	-	TGCGCCAGCAGCCAAGGCTGGAGGTCTCAGCAGTTCTTC	CASSQGWRSQQFF
TRBV4-1	few	TRBJ2-7	TRBD1	TGCGCCAGCAGCCAAGGGACAGGGTACGAGCAGTACTTC	CASSQGTGYEQYF
TRBV7-9	once	TRBJ2-5	TRBD1	TGTGCCAGCAGCCCCCCGGGACAGGGGGGAGAGACCCAGTACTTC	CASSPPGQGGETQYF
TRBV13	-	TRBJ2-7	-	TGTGCCAGCAGCTCAGATAGAGGAGCCTACGAGCAGTACTTC	CASSSDRGAYEQYF